This paragraph reports one T cell receptor (beta chain). TCRdb's table, derived via immunoSEQ multiplex PCR, lists solely in-frame clones and lacks some. The profile shows about 610,000 clones, approximately 97% of them singletons. This sample is part of a study of shared clonotypes between healthy human individuals. CDR3 length: 17 amino acids. Trimming at V came to 5 bases and at J to 7 bases, leaving 16 bases not matched to a gene. Germline V gene lookup returns CDR1 WNHNN and CDR2 SYGVQD (reference sequence). Sample: naive CD4+ T cells sorted from blood. The subset here: CD45RA+ positively selected. This rearrangement joins TRBV10-1 to TRBJ2-1, with 8 bases lining up with TRBD1. The sequence came from a woman aged 25 to 39 in good health. CDR3 residues: CASSSTRTGPVRNEQFF. DNA of the CDR3: TGCGCCAGCAGTTCTACTCGGACAGGGCCCGTACGTAATGAGCAGTTCTTC.